Listed here are 28 T cell receptor beta chains from one sample, sequenced in a study of vaccination effects on CD4 cells after COVID-19. Measured with immunoSEQ multiplex PCR; TCRdb has only the in-frame clones, and not every one. This table holds around 66,000 clones, 70% to 85% found once. Their recognized antigens are unknown. CD4+ T cell isolation took place after 10 days of culture. Subjects were given two BNT162b2 or mRNA-1273 vaccine doses. Sequenced material: CD4+ T cells from PBMCs cultured without peptide, taken after COVID-19 vaccination. Source of these receptors: a human donor who received a COVID-19 vaccine.

This sequence joins TRBV6-5 and TRBJ1-2; 7 bases match TRBD1. From germline, CDR1 is MNHEY and CDR2 SVGAGI. V shed 4 bases and J 0 bases; nucleotides not matched to a gene: 5. This CDR3 contains 15 residues. CDR3 nucleotide sequence: TGTGCCAGCAGTTCCCCTGGGACAGCTAACTATGGCTACACCTTC. This sequence encodes CASSSPGTANYGYTF.

The chain links TRBV6-1 to TRBJ2-6; 8 nucleotides line up with TRBD2. Losses at the gene ends were 4 bases for V and 2 bases for J; bases not matched to a gene: 7. The germline CDR1 and CDR2 sequences are MNHNS and SASEGT. The CDR3 sequence is 17 residues long. The CDR3 reads CASSAGGGSTGANVLTF. The CDR3 coding sequence is TGTGCCAGCAGTGCCGGGGGGGGGAGCACTGGGGCCAACGTCCTGACTTTC.

J is TRBJ2-3 and V is TRBV5-1; 9 nucleotides agree with TRBD1. Germline trimming cut 4 bases from V and 4 bases from J; bases unmatched to any gene: 10. The CDR3 extends over 16 amino acids. Per the germline V gene, CDR1 is SGHRS and CDR2 is YFSETQ. The CDR3, as DNA: TGCGCCAGCAGCGATCCGGGACAGGGTATGTCAGATACGCAGTATTTT. It encodes CASSDPGQGMSDTQYF.

The rearrangement uses TRBV6-2 or TRBV6-3 and TRBJ1-1; D is possibly TRBD1 (6 bases). V was trimmed by 5 bases and J by 10 bases, leaving 14 bases between them. CDR3 length equals 12 residues. Germline CDR1 reads MNHEY; CDR2 reads SVGEGT. The CDR3 spells CASSDPTRGAFF. The DNA for the CDR3 is TGTGCCAGCAGTGACCCGACCAGGGGAGCTTTCTTT.

The gene calls are TRBV7-8 and TRBJ2-5; 7 bases match TRBD1. The CDR3 length is 14 residues. Trimming at V came to 3 bases and at J to 2 bases, leaving 3 bases not matched to a gene. Germline V lookup: CDR1 SGHVS, CDR2 FQNEAQ. The CDR3 here is CASSLGQSQETQYF. Here the CDR3 DNA reads TGTGCCAGCAGCTTGGGACAGTCACAAGAGACCCAGTACTTC.

The chain uses TRBV14 and TRBJ2-7; D possibly corresponds to TRBD2 (6 bases). CDR1 is SGHDN, CDR2 FVKESK, per germline. V was pared by 8 bases and J by 7 bases, with 12 bases between. CDR3 length: 11 residues. The CDR3 coding sequence is TGTGCCAGCGATGGGGGGAGGGAGCAGTACGTC. It translates to CASDGGREQYV.

This chain links TRBV25-1 with TRBJ2-4, with D possibly being TRBD1 or TRBD2 (5 bases each). Germline V lookup: CDR1 MGHDK, CDR2 SYGVNS. This CDR3 has 17 residues. The V end lost 7 bases, the J end lost 0 bases, and 19 bases lay between the germline ends. The CDR3 protein is CASTGTEDLLAKNIQYF. DNA for the CDR3: TGTGCCAGCACGGGGACGGAGGATCTCCTAGCCAAAAACATTCAGTACTTC.

This clone occurred a few times. The rearrangement joins TRBV7-3 to TRBJ1-6; D is undetermined. The CDR3 sequence is 15 residues long. Germline V gives CDR1 SGHTA, CDR2 FQGTGA. V was shortened by 1 base and J by 7 bases, with 11 bases between the two germline ends. The DNA for the CDR3 is TGTGCCAGCAGCTTAAACCCCCGCTCGAATTCACCCCTCCACTTT. This codes for CASSLNPRSNSPLHF.

The chain combines TRBV4-1 with TRBJ1-1; 11 nucleotides align to TRBD1. V shed 4 bases and J 5 bases; nucleotides not matched to a gene: 6. The CDR3 totals 15 residues. The V gene's germline CDR1 is MGHRA and CDR2 YSYEKL. This CDR3 reads CASSRGGQGGTEAFF. CDR3 in DNA: TGCGCCAGCAGCCGAGGGGGACAGGGGGGAACTGAAGCTTTCTTT.

This clone occurred once. The chain links TRBV7-2 to TRBJ2-2, with 7 bases matching TRBD1. V dropped 5 bases and J dropped 6; count of bases not matched to a gene: 15. The CDR3 length is 17 residues. Germline V CDR1 and CDR2: SGHTA, FQGNSA. CDR3: CASSLELTGVGAGELFF. CDR3 coding DNA: TGTGCCAGCAGCCTCGAACTAACAGGGGTTGGAGCCGGGGAGCTGTTTTTT.

The chain employs TRBV19 and TRBJ1-1, with D hard to call. The CDR3 contains 12 residues. V was cut by 3 bases and J by 2 bases, with 4 bases left in between. CDR1 is LNHDA and CDR2 is SQIVND in the germline V gene (reference sequence). The DNA of the CDR3 is TGTGCCAGTAGTATTCTCAACACTGAAGCTTTCTTT. Translation gives CASSILNTEAFF.

The V call is TRBV10-2, the J call TRBJ2-1; 10 bases line up with TRBD1. Trimming at V came to 3 bases and at J to 3 bases, leaving 2 bases not matched to a gene. Germline CDR1 reads WSHSY; CDR2 reads SAAADI. This CDR3 has 15 residues. CDR3 nucleotides: TGCGCCAGCAGTGAAGGGACAGGGGTCTACAATGAGCAGTTCTTC. Translated: CASSEGTGVYNEQFF.

The gene calls are TRBV7-9 and TRBJ1-2; 9 bases align to TRBD1. V lost 2 bases, J lost 0 bases, and 7 bases stayed unmatched. The CDR3 has 17 amino acids. Per germline, CDR1 SEHNR and CDR2 FQNEAQ (reference sequence). This CDR3 is CASSLTGTGSTNYGYTF. DNA of the CDR3: TGTGCCAGCAGCTTAACCGGGACAGGGTCTACTAACTATGGCTACACCTTC.

The chain links TRBV24-1 to TRBJ1-1; no clear D. Germline V gives CDR1 KGHDR, CDR2 SFDVKD. The CDR3 contains 11 residues. The V gene lost 9 bases and the J gene lost 6 bases, with 10 bases spanning the gap. CDR3 loop: CATAFGPEAFF. The CDR3 region has the DNA TGTGCCACCGCCTTTGGGCCTGAAGCTTTCTTT.

V usage is TRBV5-1 and J usage is TRBJ2-2, with D hard to call. The CDR3 is 14 residues long. Germline CDR1 reads SGHRS; CDR2 reads YFSETQ. With 0 bases removed from V and 1 base from J, the gap between germline ends came to 4 bases. The CDR3 loop reads CASSLAVNTGELFF. The CDR3, as DNA: TGCGCCAGCAGCTTGGCAGTGAACACCGGGGAGCTGTTTTTT.

The J gene is TRBJ2-5, the V gene TRBV6-5, with 9 bases matching TRBD2. V shed 5 bases and J 10 bases; nucleotides not matched to a gene: 11. The CDR3 extends over 14 amino acids. Germline CDR1 MNHEY, CDR2 SVGAGI. The CDR3 DNA reads TGTGCCAGCAGTCGCGGGGGGGCCCCAGTCATCCAGTACTTC. As protein: CASSRGGAPVIQYF.

This clone was detected only a few times. The V call is TRBV19, the J call TRBJ1-2; D unclear. The CDR3 is 17 amino acids. Trimming took 0 bases from V and 5 from J, leaving 19 bases between them. CDR1 LNHDA and CDR2 SQIVND come from the germline V gene (reference sequence). The CDR3 reads CASSIDLFGLPRYGYTF. CDR3 sequence (DNA): TGTGCCAGTAGTATAGATCTCTTCGGCCTACCCCGGTATGGCTACACCTTC.

The V and J genes are TRBV6-2 or TRBV6-3 and TRBJ2-5; D is uncertain. CDR3 length equals 15 residues. Germline values: CDR1 MNHEY, CDR2 SVGEGT. Trimming shortened V by 3 bases and J by 2 bases, and 13 bases separated the two germline ends. CDR3 DNA: TGTGCCAGCAGTTATCGGGCAACTGGGCAAGAGACCCAGTACTTC. Translating it yields CASSYRATGQETQYF.

The chain employs TRBV5-1 and TRBJ1-4; 11 bases agree with TRBD1. V was clipped by 7 bases and J by 8 bases; unmatched bases: 7. In germline, CDR1 is SGHRS, CDR2 YFSETQ. There are 14 residues in the CDR3. The CDR3 loop is CASYPGQGEEKLFF. CDR3 bases: TGCGCCAGCTACCCGGGACAGGGGGAGGAAAAACTGTTTTTT.

The chain links TRBV24-1 to TRBJ2-2; the match to TRBD2 covers 9 bases. J gave up 0 bases and V 9 bases, and 4 bases lay outside the gene matches. This CDR3 contains 15 residues. The germline gives CDR1 KGHDR, CDR2 SFDVKD. CDR3 coding DNA: TGTGCCACCCAGCTAGCGGGGACGAACACCGGGGAGCTGTTTTTT. Amino acid sequence: CATQLAGTNTGELFF.

The chain carries TRBV21-1 and TRBJ2-7. TRBV21-1 is a listed pseudogene. This CDR3 has 11 residues. In DNA, the CDR3 is TGTGCCAGTCTAAGGGTCTCAGGGCAGTACGTC. Translated: CASLRVSGQYV.

The chain couples TRBV7-3 to TRBJ2-3; D unclear. V lost 1 base to trimming and J lost 6 bases, with 14 bases between them. Germline V lookup: CDR1 SGHTA, CDR2 FQGTGA. This CDR3 comprises 15 residues. CDR3 residues: CASSLMATLGDTQYF. For the CDR3, the DNA is TGTGCCAGCAGCTTAATGGCTACCCTTGGGGATACGCAGTATTTT.

CDR3 in DNA: TGTGCCAGCAGTGAGGGACAGGGCAGGACCCAGTACTTC. It yields the protein CASSEGQGRTQYF. The chain has TRBV2 and TRBJ2-5, with TRBD1 matching over 9 bases. This CDR3 has 13 residues. The V and J ends lost 3 bases and 7 bases, in that order; junction bases with no gene match: 3. Germline V gene lookup returns CDR1 SNHLY and CDR2 FYNNEI.

The V and J genes are TRBV6-5 and TRBJ2-2; perhaps TRBD2 as D (6 bases). The CDR3 covers 15 residues. The V gene's germline CDR1 is MNHEY and CDR2 SVGAGI. The ends were cut back, 7 bases at V and 2 bases at J, with 14 bases in the middle. CDR3 region: CASTLWRGNTGELFF. The CDR3 DNA reads TGTGCCAGCACTTTGTGGAGGGGAAACACCGGGGAGCTGTTTTTT.

The V gene is TRBV5-1, the J gene TRBJ1-6, with 7 bases identical to TRBD1. Germline assignment: CDR1 SGHRS and CDR2 YFSETQ. This CDR3 region has 15 residues. With V trimmed by 4 bases and J by 7 bases, 8 bases remained unmatched. The CDR3: CASSEAGTVNSPLHF. CDR3 DNA: TGCGCCAGCAGCGAAGCCGGGACAGTAAATTCACCCCTCCACTTT.

V gene TRBV4-3 combines with J gene TRBJ1-6, with D unresolved. CDR1 and CDR2 (germline): LGHNA, YSLEER. The CDR3 runs 16 residues. Trimming took off 0 bases at V and 7 bases at J, with 13 bases between the two ends. Written as DNA, the CDR3 is TGCGCCAGCAGCCAAGATCCTAGATACCCAAATTCACCCCTCCACTTT. It specifies CASSQDPRYPNSPLHF.

The chain has TRBV5-1 and TRBJ1-2, with D possibly being TRBD1 (5 bases). CDR1 and CDR2 (germline): SGHRS, YFSETQ. Between the trimmed V and J ends, which lost 4 bases and 2 bases, there was a span of 9 bases. This CDR3 comprises 13 residues. CDR3 bases: TGCGCCAGCAGCATTGGGGGGAACTATGGCTACACCTTC. This sequence encodes CASSIGGNYGYTF.

The chain links TRBV9 to TRBJ2-2, with TRBD2 matching over 10 bases. Germline CDR1 and CDR2: SGDLS and YYNGEE. This CDR3 comprises 17 residues. The J segment lost 1 base and the V segment lost 0 bases, leaving 3 bases of the junction unmatched. The CDR3 DNA reads as TGTGCCAGCAGCGTAGGTCCTAGCGGGGGGAACACCGGGGAGCTGTTTTTT. Translating it yields CASSVGPSGGNTGELFF.